The 25 T cell receptor beta chains in this list originate from one sample, sequenced in a study of post-analysis software for immune sequencing data. The antigens of these receptors remain unknown. General study points: Relative to controls, patients had a few TRBV segments at higher frequency, with TRBV5-6, TRBV5-1 and TRBV20-1 among these.

Unique molecular identifiers tagged the TCR beta cDNA libraries. TCRdb called the PCR reads again in MiXCR, with one record for every CDR3 protein. In the table there are fewer than 850,000 distinct CDR3 sequences, around 27% of which are singletons. The sequenced sample consisted of blood. The origin of the receptors is a girl between 10 and 17 years old with multiple sclerosis.

V gene TRBV7-9 combines with J gene TRBJ2-7; no reliable D call. Germline V gene lookup returns CDR1 SEHNR and CDR2 FQNEAQ (reference sequence). The CDR3 extends over 15 amino acids. The V and J ends lost 2 bases and 1 base respectively, with 12 bases between them. CDR3 region: CASSLFEDWSYEQYF. The CDR3 DNA follows: TGTGCCAGCAGCTTATTCGAGGATTGGTCCTACGAGCAGTACTTC.

This clonotype was seen a handful of times. The chain is built from TRBV27 and TRBJ2-1; 14 positions agree with TRBD2. The trim removed 3 bases at V and 7 bases at J, leaving 5 bases unmatched. Germline V lookup: CDR1 MNHEY, CDR2 SMNVEV (reference sequence). The CDR3 spans 16 residues. The CDR3 nucleotides read TGTGCCAGCAGTTTTTCGGGACTAGCGGGAGTTAATGAGCAGTTCTTC. Protein sequence: CASSFSGLAGVNEQFF.

This clonotype occurred many times. V is TRBV29-1 and J is TRBJ2-3, with a weak D call TRBD2 (6 bases). From germline, CDR1 is SQVTM and CDR2 ANQGSEA. The CDR3 runs to 13 residues. The germline V and J ends were trimmed by 3 bases and 1 base, with 8 bases remaining between them. CDR3 loop: CSVESGGTDTQYF. The CDR3, as DNA: TGCAGCGTTGAGTCGGGAGGCACAGATACGCAGTATTTT.

The chain joins TRBV6-2 or TRBV6-3 to TRBJ2-1; 11 positions agree with TRBD2. Per the germline V gene, CDR1 is MNHEY and CDR2 is SVGEGT. Unmatched junction bases numbered 19, after V lost 6 bases and J lost 0 bases. This CDR3 has 21 residues. In nucleotides, the CDR3 is TGTGCCAGCAGCTACCAAACCCTACTAGCGGGAGAACCTATCTCCTACAATGAGCAGTTCTTC. This encodes CASSYQTLLAGEPISYNEQFF.

This chain uses TRBV7-2 with TRBJ2-4; 8 nucleotides match TRBD2. Germline lookup yields CDR1 SGHTA and CDR2 FQGNSA. This CDR3 comprises 18 residues. After removal of 4 bases from V and 1 base from J, the junction contained 12 bases not matched to a gene. This CDR3 reads CTSSSGAGVSRAKNIQYF. CDR3 coding DNA: TGTACCAGCAGCTCTGGAGCGGGAGTATCGAGGGCCAAAAACATTCAGTACTTC. The variable domain in full, completed from reference TRBV7-2 and TRBJ2-4, reads GAGVSQSPSNKVTEKGKDVELRCDPISGHTALYWYRQSLGQGLEFLIYFQGNSAPDKSGLPSDRFSAERTGGSVSTLTIQRTQQEDSAVYLCTSSSGAGVSRAKNIQYFGAGTRLSVL.

This clonotype turned up a few times. V gene TRBV7-2 combines with J gene TRBJ2-6; D is uncertain. Germline V CDR1 and CDR2: SGHTA, FQGNSA. Trimming left V 4 bases short and J 4 bases short, with 14 bases between. This CDR3 is 16 amino acids long. The CDR3 loop reads CASSSARGLGANVLTF. The DNA for the CDR3 is TGTGCCAGCAGCTCCGCGCGTGGGCTGGGGGCCAACGTCCTGACTTTC. The full variable domain, with the rest looked up from reference TRBV7-2 and TRBJ2-6, is GAGVSQSPSNKVTEKGKDVELRCDPISGHTALYWYRQSLGQGLEFLIYFQGNSAPDKSGLPSDRFSAERTGGSVSTLTIQRTQQEDSAVYLCASSSARGLGANVLTFGAGSRLTVL.

This clonotype was seen more than once but under ten times. The chain recombines TRBV5-1 with TRBJ2-1; D remains ambiguous. V shed 1 base and J shed 6 bases, with 20 bases lying between them. The CDR3 runs to 17 residues. Germline V gene sequence: CDR1 SGHRS, CDR2 YFSETQ. This CDR3 is CASSLRRLSAAGNEQFF. Here the CDR3 DNA reads TGCGCCAGCAGCTTGCGACGTTTAAGTGCGGCTGGCAATGAGCAGTTCTTC.

This clonotype was detected once. The chain is built from TRBV28 and TRBJ2-5; TRBD2 matches 8 bases. The CDR3 length is 16 residues. The germline V gene encodes CDR1 MDHEN and CDR2 SYDVKM. The junction had 8 bases not matched to a gene; V was cut back by 3 bases and J by 2 bases. For the CDR3, the DNA is TGTGCCAGCAGTTTGCGGGGGGAACCAAAACAAGAGACCCAGTACTTC. Protein product: CASSLRGEPKQETQYF.

V and J are TRBV27 and TRBJ2-1; either TRBD1 or TRBD2 may supply D (6 bases each). Between the trimmed V and J ends, which lost 5 bases and 7 bases, there was a span of 12 bases. The CDR3 loop spans 13 amino acids. Germline CDR1 reads MNHEY; CDR2 reads SMNVEV (reference sequence). CDR3 nucleotides: TGTGCCAGCAGTATAGGGGGGAGGAATGAGCAGTTCTTC. This sequence encodes CASSIGGRNEQFF.

The V gene is TRBV5-1, the J gene TRBJ1-1; TRBD1 is a possible D gene (5 bases). The V and J ends lost 0 bases and 4 bases respectively, with 10 bases between them. Germline assignment: CDR1 SGHRS and CDR2 YFSETQ. This CDR3 spans 14 amino acids. The CDR3 coding sequence is TGCGCCAGCAGCTTGGACAGGAAAGGCACTGAAGCTTTCTTT. It specifies CASSLDRKGTEAFF.

DNA for the CDR3: TGTGCCAGCAGCCAAAAAGGGCAGGGTATTAACTATGGCTACACCTTC. Translated: CASSQKGQGINYGYTF. This chain joins TRBV7-9 and TRBJ1-2; a weak D match, TRBD1 (5 bases). The CDR3 is 16 amino acids. Trimming took 5 bases from V and 1 from J, leaving 17 bases between them. The germline CDR1 and CDR2 sequences are SEHNR and FQNEAQ (reference sequence).

Remarks on this clonotype: A read error may produce the germline difference seen at one junction end. V and J are TRBV7-2 and TRBJ2-7; 13 bases align to TRBD2. Germline V gene lookup returns CDR1 SGHTA and CDR2 FQGNSA. The CDR3 is 20 amino acids. CDR3 sequence: CACSRLGAGTSGIKPYEQYF. CDR3 in DNA: TGTGCCTGCAGCAGACTAGGGGCCGGGACTAGCGGGATTAAGCCCTACGAGCAGTACTTC.

The sample holds a few counts of this clonotype. This sequence joins TRBV5-1 and TRBJ2-7, with D possibly matching TRBD2 (5 bases). Germline assignment: CDR1 SGHRS and CDR2 YFSETQ. The CDR3 loop spans 15 amino acids. V was cut by 0 bases and J by 6 bases, with 16 bases left in between. The CDR3 is CASSLEVQDGSEQYF. As DNA, the CDR3 is TGCGCCAGCAGCTTGGAGGTGCAGGATGGGAGCGAGCAGTACTTC.

The chain carries TRBV20-1 and TRBJ2-1; D not certain. Germline CDR1 and CDR2: DFQATT and SNEGSKA (reference sequence). With 6 bases removed from V and 4 bases from J, the gap between germline ends came to 7 bases. This CDR3 has 11 amino acids. This chain's CDR3 is CSARRYNEQFF. For the CDR3, the DNA is TGCAGTGCGAGACGGTACAATGAGCAGTTCTTC.

This clonotype occurred a few times. The junction differs from germline at one of its ends, possibly a read error. The chain carries TRBV7-2 and TRBJ2-5, with a possible D match to TRBD2 (6 bases). The CDR3 consists of 12 residues. The germline V gene has CDR1 SGHTA and CDR2 FQGNSA. The CDR3 nucleotides read TGTGCTAGCAAGAAGGGAGGAGAGACCCAGTACTTC. Translated, it gives CASKKGGETQYF.

V gene TRBV7-2 combines with J gene TRBJ2-1; D is undetermined. Looked up from germline, CDR1 is SGHTA and CDR2 is FQGNSA. The CDR3 covers 11 residues. Trimming cost V 9 bases and J 6 bases, with 9 bases left between them. The CDR3 bases are TGTGCCAGTTTAGAGTTCAATGAGCAGTTCTTC. Its translation is CASLEFNEQFF. Variable domain in full (rest from reference TRBV7-2 and TRBJ2-1): GAGVSQSPSNKVTEKGKDVELRCDPISGHTALYWYRQSLGQGLEFLIYFQGNSAPDKSGLPSDRFSAERTGGSVSTLTIQRTQQEDSAVYLCASLEFNEQFFGPGTRLTVL.

This chain joins TRBV25-1 and TRBJ1-6; 9 nucleotides align to TRBD1. The V segment lost 6 bases and the J segment 9 bases; nucleotides outside the gene matches: 9. The CDR3 loop spans 15 amino acids. Germline CDR1 and CDR2: MGHDK and SYGVNS. In nucleotides, the CDR3 is TGTGCCAGCAGGCAAACGGGACAGGGAGGTTCACCCCTCCACTTT. This gives the protein CASRQTGQGGSPLHF.

This clonotype came up a few times. V gene TRBV20-1 combines with J gene TRBJ2-5, with a tentative D call TRBD2 (5 bases). Trimming took off 0 bases at V and 11 bases at J, with 19 bases between the two ends. CDR3 length: 14 residues. The germline CDR1 and CDR2 sequences are DFQATT and SNEGSKA (reference sequence). CDR3 protein: CSARESGPWGEQYF. CDR3 in DNA: TGCAGTGCTAGAGAAAGCGGCCCGTGGGGTGAGCAGTACTTC.

A few counts support this clonotype. The chain recombines TRBV20-1 with TRBJ1-5; the match to TRBD1 covers 8 bases. The CDR3 has 15 residues. CDR1 is DFQATT and CDR2 is SNEGSKA in the germline V gene (reference sequence). V was clipped by 7 bases and J by 2 bases; unmatched bases: 10. The CDR3 nucleotides are TGCAGTGTTCCCATACTGGGACAGGGCAATCAGCCCCAGCATTTT. This sequence encodes CSVPILGQGNQPQHF.

This clonotype was observed many times. The V call is TRBV9, the J call TRBJ2-3; TRBD2 agrees at 10 bases. J gave up 4 bases and V 5 bases, and 10 bases lay outside the gene matches. The CDR3 is 16 amino acids. CDR1 is SGDLS, CDR2 YYNGEE, per germline. The CDR3 coding sequence is TGTGCCAGCAGTGCCGCCCAAGCGGGAGGGGCAGATACGCAGTATTTT. Its translation is CASSAAQAGGADTQYF.

Worth noting for this clonotype: Likely a read error: the CDR3 ends without its conserved phenylalanine or tryptophan. The CDR3 sequence is CASSTTGGVTDYGYTV. Here the CDR3 DNA reads TGTGCCAGCAGTACGACAGGGGGGGTTACGGACTATGGCTACACCGTC. The chain has TRBV7-2 and TRBJ1-2, with TRBD1 identical over 9 bases. The germline V gene encodes CDR1 SGHTA and CDR2 FQGNSA. The CDR3 sequence is 16 residues long. J was trimmed by 3 bases and V by 6 bases; bases with no gene match: 11.

In this sample, this clonotype turned up many times. This chain links TRBV7-8 with TRBJ2-7; D possibly matches TRBD1 or TRBD2 (6 bases each). This CDR3 is 14 amino acids long. Trimming left V 3 bases short and J 3 bases short, with 12 bases between. From germline, CDR1 is SGHVS and CDR2 FQNEAQ. Here the CDR3 DNA reads TGTGCCAGCAGCTTCCACAGGGACTTCTACGAGCAGTACTTC. Translation: CASSFHRDFYEQYF.

The CDR3 coding sequence is TGTGCCAGCAGCTCGAGGACTAGTCGTACCGGGGAGCTGTTTTTT. It is translated as CASSSRTSRTGELFF. This chain joins TRBV7-2 and TRBJ2-2; TRBD2 agrees at 7 bases. CDR3 length: 15 residues. CDR1 and CDR2 from the germline V gene are SGHTA and FQGNSA. V lost 4 bases, J lost 5 bases, and 7 bases stayed unmatched. The whole variable domain, remainder taken from reference TRBV7-2 and TRBJ2-2, is GAGVSQSPSNKVTEKGKDVELRCDPISGHTALYWYRQSLGQGLEFLIYFQGNSAPDKSGLPSDRFSAERTGGSVSTLTIQRTQQEDSAVYLCASSSRTSRTGELFFGEGSRLTVL.

This clonotype was seen only a few times. The genes are TRBV12-3 or TRBV12-4 and TRBJ1-2; 8 positions match TRBD1. The CDR3 contains 13 residues. The ends lost 7 bases at V and 5 bases at J; junction bases unmatched: 6. DNA of the CDR3: TGTGCCAGCACCTGGGGGACAGGATATGGCTACACCTTC. Translation: CASTWGTGYGYTF.

This clonotype was seen only a few times. This sequence joins TRBV4-1 and TRBJ1-1; maybe TRBD1 (5 bases). Germline CDR1 and CDR2: MGHRA and YSYEKL. CDR3 length: 16 amino acids. V lost 3 bases and J 4 bases, leaving 18 bases between the germline ends. The CDR3 nucleotides read TGCGCCAGCAGCCAGGCCCTGGGTCCTAGGGGCACTGAAGCTTTCTTT. It is translated as CASSQALGPRGTEAFF.